This TCR beta chain emerged from a study of blood T cell repertoires in COVID-19. In the original analysis: Amplification with reference gene primers provided the estimates of nucleated cell counts. Profiled with immunoSEQ multiplex PCR; TCRdb holds only in-frame clones, not every one. V and J calls and clone size are given by that table; D and trimming were obtained from the DNA. The repertoire holds about 270,000 clones, with around 90% as singletons. Participants were aged 18 to 89 years, lived in 20 to 30 US areas, and enrolled virtually. This sequence was found in a woman aged 30 to 39 who had recovered from COVID-19. The sample taken for sequencing was PBMCs or T cells enriched from blood (not recorded which).

The DNA of the CDR3 is TGTGCCAGCCAGGTCGGGAGGGGGGGCGCCTTGCTCCCCGGGGAGCTGTTTTTT. Its protein is CASQVGRGGALLPGELFF. The rearrangement uses TRBV7-2 and TRBJ2-2, with 8 bases fitting TRBD2. The CDR3 spans 18 residues. CDR1 and CDR2 (germline): SGHTA, FQGNSA. V lost 8 bases and J lost 6; bases outside the gene matches: 20.